The 17 T cell receptor beta chains below were found in one sample sequenced in a study of human T cells and chemical hapten exposure. TCRdb itself ran the RACE reads through MiXCR, one entry per CDR3 protein. The profile shows roughly 130,000 distinct CDR3 sequences, around 8.3% of them singletons. Time point noted: healthy volunteer bleed at 2 weeks. Unfractionated whole blood yielded total RNA. Input material: whole blood. The receptors here all came from a male donor in good health. Some clones in this sample may be carry-over from other donors' samples.

This clonotype was picked up many times. The chain employs TRBV20-1 and TRBJ2-7, with 8 bases identical to TRBD2. Germline CDR1 is DFQATT and CDR2 is SNEGSKA (reference sequence). V gave up 5 bases and J gave up 6 bases; unmatched junction bases: 21. This CDR3 region has 17 residues. The CDR3 nucleotides are TGCAGTGCTTCATTAATTCCTCGAAGCGGGGGTCGGCTCGAGCAGTACTTC. Residues: CSASLIPRSGGRLEQYF.

The chain uses TRBV29-1 and TRBJ2-7; D possibly matches TRBD1 or TRBD2 (5 bases each). V was trimmed by 0 bases and J by 7 bases, leaving 10 bases between them. The CDR3 consists of 12 residues. Germline CDR1 reads SQVTM; CDR2 reads ANQGSEA. CDR3 amino acids: CSVEDLGEEQYF. CDR3 nucleotide sequence: TGCAGCGTTGAAGATCTAGGGGAGGAGCAGTACTTC.

This clonotype was detected many times. The genes are TRBV18 and TRBJ2-3; D might be TRBD2 (5 bases). Per germline, CDR1 KGHSH and CDR2 LQKENI. CDR3 size: 17 residues. V lost 0 bases to trimming and J lost 1 base, with 14 bases between them. CDR3 protein: CASSPPGPAERTDTQYF. The CDR3 region has the DNA TGTGCCAGCTCACCACCGGGTCCAGCGGAGCGCACAGATACGCAGTATTTT.

V usage is TRBV29-1 and J usage is TRBJ1-1; 7 bases line up with TRBD1. With V trimmed by 6 bases and J by 5 bases, 12 bases remained unmatched. This CDR3 has 14 residues. CDR1 SQVTM and CDR2 ANQGSEA come from the germline V gene. The CDR3 region is CSVLQTGLGTEAFF. In nucleotides, the CDR3 is TGCAGCGTCCTCCAGACAGGGTTGGGGACTGAAGCTTTCTTT.

This clonotype was seen only a few times. The genes are TRBV6-5 and TRBJ1-5; perhaps TRBD1 as D (5 bases). Deletions cut 4 bases from V and 5 bases from J, with 18 bases between. The germline V gene has CDR1 MNHEY and CDR2 SVGAGI. This CDR3 is built from 16 residues. CDR3 bases: TGTGCCAGCAGTTCCTATGGGGGTACGGGCCATCAGCCCCAGCATTTT. This sequence encodes CASSSYGGTGHQPQHF.

A few counts support this clonotype. The genes are TRBV13 and TRBJ1-2; 8 bases are shared with TRBD1. The CDR3 totals 15 residues. The V gene end was trimmed by 0 bases and the J gene end by 8 bases; junction bases not matched to a gene: 8. Germline V gives CDR1 PRHDT, CDR2 FYEKMQ (reference sequence). This chain's CDR3 is CASSLGPQGAGGYTF. The CDR3, as DNA: TGTGCCAGCAGCTTAGGCCCCCAGGGGGCAGGGGGCTACACCTTC.

The chain couples TRBV5-1 to TRBJ2-2; D not resolved. CDR3 length: 15 amino acids. The ends were cut back, 3 bases at V and 3 bases at J, with 12 bases in the middle. CDR1 and CDR2 from the germline V gene are SGHRS and YFSETQ. The CDR3 DNA follows: TGCGCCAGCAGCTCTCAATACCCTGACACCGGGGAGCTGTTTTTT. Protein product: CASSSQYPDTGELFF.

This clonotype has at least ten counts. The chain combines TRBV10-3 with TRBJ2-6, with a possible D match to TRBD1 (5 bases). The CDR3 covers 15 residues. The germline gives CDR1 ENHRY, CDR2 SYGVKD. The ends were cut back, 2 bases at V and 3 bases at J, with 8 bases in the middle. The CDR3 DNA is TGTGCCATCAGTGAGCAGGGTAGTGGGGCCAACGTCCTGACTTTC. This codes for CAISEQGSGANVLTF.

The table lists this clonotype with a few counts. The chain combines TRBV5-4 with TRBJ2-7, with D uncertain. The length of the CDR3 is 13 residues. Trimming pared 0 bases from V and 6 bases from J, leaving 10 bases between. Germline V gene data show CDR1 as SGHNT and CDR2 as YYREEE (reference sequence). Written as DNA, the CDR3 is TGTGCCAGCAGCTTGGTTGGATCGGCCGAGCAGTACTTC. Amino acid sequence: CASSLVGSAEQYF.

This chain links TRBV18 with TRBJ1-1; 7 bases fit TRBD1. After removal of 5 bases from V and 3 bases from J, the junction contained 3 bases not matched to a gene. The CDR3 totals 13 residues. From germline, CDR1 is KGHSH and CDR2 LQKENI. CDR3 region: CASSGDRDTEAFF. CDR3 in DNA: TGTGCCAGCTCAGGGGACAGAGACACTGAAGCTTTCTTT.

J is TRBJ2-3 and V is TRBV12-3 or TRBV12-4; TRBD2 agrees at 9 bases. Unmatched junction bases numbered 11, after V lost 5 bases and J lost 2 bases. The CDR3 is 17 amino acids. This CDR3 is CASSTILAGRATDTQYF. The CDR3 DNA follows: TGTGCCAGCAGTACCATCCTAGCGGGAAGAGCCACAGATACGCAGTATTTT.

This clonotype has a handful of counts. This rearrangement joins TRBV7-9 to TRBJ2-3; no clear D. V gave up 1 base and J gave up 1 base, with 3 bases separating them. The germline gives CDR1 SEHNR, CDR2 FQNEAQ (reference sequence). The CDR3 spans 13 residues. CDR3 loop: CASSLGRTDTQYF. In DNA form, the CDR3 reads TGTGCCAGCAGCTTAGGACGCACAGATACGCAGTATTTT.

Only a few counts were recorded for this clonotype. This sequence joins TRBV3-1 and TRBJ1-2; the D gene is possibly TRBD1 (6 bases). Between the trimmed V and J ends, which lost 2 bases and 4 bases, there was a span of 14 bases. This CDR3 comprises 15 residues. Germline V gene data show CDR1 as LGHDT and CDR2 as YNNKEL (reference sequence). In DNA, the CDR3 is TGTGCCAGCAGCCAAACCCCACAGGGCTCCTATGGCTACACCTTC. Its protein product is CASSQTPQGSYGYTF.

The gene calls are TRBV7-8 and TRBJ1-6, with D tentatively TRBD1 (5 bases). Trimming took 1 base from V and 5 from J, leaving 9 bases between them. The CDR3 has 15 residues. Germline CDR1 is SGHVS and CDR2 is FQNEAQ. DNA of the CDR3: TGTGCCAGCAGCTTAGGGGGGTTTAATAATTCACCCCTCCACTTT. Its translation is CASSLGGFNNSPLHF. The full variable domain, with the rest looked up from reference TRBV7-8 and TRBJ1-6, is GAGVSQSPRYKVAKRGQDVALRCDPISGHVSLFWYQQALGQGPEFLTYFQNEAQLDKSGLPSDRFFAERPEGSVSTLKIQRTQQEDSAVYLCASSLGGFNNSPLHFGNGTRLTVT.

This clonotype was seen only a few times. The genes are TRBV7-9 and TRBJ2-7; 9 bases match TRBD1. The ends lost 5 bases at V and 5 bases at J; junction bases unmatched: 10. Germline V gene sequence: CDR1 SEHNR, CDR2 FQNEAQ (reference sequence). This CDR3 has 15 amino acids. The CDR3 protein is CASSLDGTGMNEQYF. The CDR3 nucleotides read TGTGCCAGCAGCCTCGATGGGACAGGGATGAACGAGCAGTACTTC.

J is TRBJ1-2 and V is TRBV12-5; D ambiguous. There are 12 residues in the CDR3. Trimming took off 0 bases at V and 5 bases at J, with 4 bases between the two ends. Per germline, CDR1 LGHNT and CDR2 FRNRAP. The CDR3, as DNA: TGTGCTAGTGGTTTGGTTGGTTATGGCTACACCTTC. It codes for CASGLVGYGYTF.

This clonotype was seen ten or more times. The chain combines TRBV27 with TRBJ1-1; D gene ambiguous. This CDR3 comprises 13 residues. Germline CDR1 reads MNHEY; CDR2 reads SMNVEV (reference sequence). V was shortened by 4 bases and J by 2 bases, with 8 bases between the two germline ends. This chain's CDR3 is CASSWGINTEAFF. The CDR3, as DNA: TGTGCCAGCAGTTGGGGTATAAACACTGAAGCTTTCTTT.